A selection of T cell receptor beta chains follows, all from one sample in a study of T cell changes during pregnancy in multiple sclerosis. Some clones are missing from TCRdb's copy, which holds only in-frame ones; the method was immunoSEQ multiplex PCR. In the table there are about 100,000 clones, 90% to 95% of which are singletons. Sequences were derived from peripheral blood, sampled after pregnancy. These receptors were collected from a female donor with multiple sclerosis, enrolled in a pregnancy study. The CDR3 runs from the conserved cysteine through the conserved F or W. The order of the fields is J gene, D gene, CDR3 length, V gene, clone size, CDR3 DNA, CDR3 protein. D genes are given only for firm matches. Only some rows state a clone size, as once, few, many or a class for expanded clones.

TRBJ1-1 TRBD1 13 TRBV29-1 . TGCAGCGCCGACAGGGGAATGAACACTGAAGCTTTCTTT CSADRGMNTEAFF
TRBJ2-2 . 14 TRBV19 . TGTGCCAGTAGTCGGGACTCAACCACCGGGGAGCTGTTTTTT CASSRDSTTGELFF
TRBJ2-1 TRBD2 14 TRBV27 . TGTGCCAGCAGTCCCGGACTAGCGGGGAATGAGCAGTTCTTC CASSPGLAGNEQFF
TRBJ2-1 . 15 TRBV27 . TGTGCCAGCAGTTCCCAGGAGGGGAGCGACAATGAGCAGTTCTTC CASSSQEGSDNEQFF
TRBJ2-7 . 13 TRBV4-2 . TGTGCCAGCAGCCAAGCGCGATCCTACGAGCAGTACTTC CASSQARSYEQYF
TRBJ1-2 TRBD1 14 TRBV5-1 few TGCGCCAGCGGTTTCGGGACAGGGCCTTCTGGCTACACCTTC CASGFGTGPSGYTF
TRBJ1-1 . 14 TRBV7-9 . TGTGCCAGCAGTTTACACGACAGCGACACTGAAGCTTTCTTT CASSLHDSDTEAFF
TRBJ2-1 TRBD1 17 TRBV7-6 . TGTGCCAGCAGCTTAGCGTATGGGGGACAGGGTGCCGATGAGCAGTTCTTC CASSLAYGGQGADEQFF
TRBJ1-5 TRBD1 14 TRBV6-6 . TGTGCCAGCAGTCCGGGACAGGGAGGCTTGCCCCAGCATTTT CASSPGQGGLPQHF
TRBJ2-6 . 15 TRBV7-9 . TGTGCCAGCAGCTTAGTGGTGGGGCAGGCTAACGTCCTGACTTTC CASSLVVGQANVLTF
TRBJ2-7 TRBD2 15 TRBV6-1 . TGTGCCAGCAGTGAAGGAGGCGGGAGTAATTACGAGCAGTACTTC CASSEGGGSNYEQYF
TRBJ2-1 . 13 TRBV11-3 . TGTGCCAGCAGCTTAGGAACTCTCAATGAGCAGTTCTTC CASSLGTLNEQFF
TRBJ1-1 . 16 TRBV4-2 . TGTGCCAGCAGCCAAGCAGCGGGGGCCACGAACACTGAAGCTTTCTTT CASSQAAGATNTEAFF
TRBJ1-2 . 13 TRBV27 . TGTGCCAGCAGTGTGCAGGGAAACTATGGCTACACCTTC CASSVQGNYGYTF
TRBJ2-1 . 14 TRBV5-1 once TGCGCCAGCAGCCCCCCCGGTTCTGGCAATGAGCAGTTCTTC CASSPPGSGNEQFF
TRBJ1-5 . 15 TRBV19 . TGTGCCAGTAGTCCACACTTGACAAGCCTCTGGCCCCAGCATTTT CASSPHLTSLWPQHF
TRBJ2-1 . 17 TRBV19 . TGTGCCAGTAGTATAGATCAGTTACGAACTAGCCCCCATGAGCAGTTCTTC CASSIDQLRTSPHEQFF
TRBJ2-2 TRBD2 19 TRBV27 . TGTGCCAGCAGTTTATCGATCCTAGCGGGAGGACCAAAGACCGGGGAGCTGTTTTTT CASSLSILAGGPKTGELFF
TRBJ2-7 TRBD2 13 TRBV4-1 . TGCGCCAGCAGCCAGCAGACTAGCAAGGAGCAGTACTTC CASSQQTSKEQYF
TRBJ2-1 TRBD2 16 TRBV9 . TGTGCCAGCAGCGCAAGAGGACTAGCGCGAAACAATGAGCAGTTCTTC CASSARGLARNNEQFF
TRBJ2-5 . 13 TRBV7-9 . TGTGCCAGCAGTACCCAGTACCAAGAGACCCAGTACTTC CASSTQYQETQYF
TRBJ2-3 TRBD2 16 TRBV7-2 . TGTGCCAGCAGCTTAGAACTAGCGGGAGGCGCAGATACGCAGTATTTT CASSLELAGGADTQYF
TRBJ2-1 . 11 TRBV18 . TGTGCCAGCTCACGTAGGGGTGAGCAGTTCTTC CASSRRGEQFF
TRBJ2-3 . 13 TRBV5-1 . TGCGCCAGCAGCGAATCGGGGACAGATACGCAGTATTTT CASSESGTDTQYF
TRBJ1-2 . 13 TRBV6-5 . TGTGCCAGCTTGAGGGCCCCCGCGGAAGGCTACACCTTC CASLRAPAEGYTF
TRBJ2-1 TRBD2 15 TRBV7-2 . TGTGCCAGCAGCCCGACTAGCGGGAGGGACAATGAGCAGTTCTTC CASSPTSGRDNEQFF
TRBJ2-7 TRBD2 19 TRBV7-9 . TGTGCCAGCAGCTTGGGACTAGCGGGAGAACACCCGTCTCCGAACGAGCAGTACTTC CASSLGLAGEHPSPNEQYF
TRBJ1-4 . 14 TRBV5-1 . TGCGCCAGCAGCTTGAGAGCAACTAATGAAAAACTGTTTTTT CASSLRATNEKLFF
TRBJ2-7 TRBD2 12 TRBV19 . TGTGCCAGTAGTATTCCTGGGAGGGCCCTCTTCTTC CASSIPGRALFF
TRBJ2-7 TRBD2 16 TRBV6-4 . TGTGCCAGCAGTGACGGGCTAGCGGGACCAGACTACGAGCAGTACTTC CASSDGLAGPDYEQYF
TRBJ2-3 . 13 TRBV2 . TGTGCCAGACAGGGCGCTAGCACAGATACGCAGTATTTT CARQGASTDTQYF
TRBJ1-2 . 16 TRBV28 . TGTGCCAGCACTCGAACGTTGGACTCCTTACCGGGTGGCTACACCTTC CASTRTLDSLPGGYTF
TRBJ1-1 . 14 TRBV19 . TGTGCCAGTAGTATGGGCAGGTCTATCACTGAAGCTTTCTTT CASSMGRSITEAFF
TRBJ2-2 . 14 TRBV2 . TGTGCCAGCAGTGGGACAGCGAACACCGGGGAGCTGTTTTTT CASSGTANTGELFF
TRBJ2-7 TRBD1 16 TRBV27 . TGTGCCAGCAGCCCTCTCTCGGGACAGGGTCCCTACGAGCAGTACTTC CASSPLSGQGPYEQYF
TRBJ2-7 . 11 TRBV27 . TGTGCCAGCAGTTTTTTCGGTGAGCAGTACTTC CASSFFGEQYF